The rows below give T cell receptor beta chains drawn from one sample of a study of CD8 T cells in ankylosing spondylitis. TCRdb fed the 5' RACE reads into MiXCR, producing one record per CDR3 protein. This sample has fewer than 650,000 distinct CDR3 sequences, with roughly 13% found just once. Sequences were obtained from blood, either unsorted or a sorted T cell fraction (not recorded which). The receptor set was obtained from a male donor with ankylosing spondylitis. Both conserved end residues are part of each CDR3. A D gene is named only where the DNA matches it firmly. Size is stated for part of the rows, as once, few or many counts, or as a class when the clone is expanded.

abundance: few
len: 16
v_gene: TRBV4-1
d_gene: .
j_gene: TRBJ1-2
CDR3nt: TGCGCCAGCAGCCAGGAAGAAGGGGGTTCCACCCGCGGCTACACCTTC
CDR3aa: CASSQEEGGSTRGYTF

abundance: .
len: 16
v_gene: TRBV7-2
d_gene: TRBD2
j_gene: TRBJ2-1
CDR3nt: TGTGCCAGCAGCCCTGGATATGGGCGGGAGATCGATGAGCAGTTCTTC
CDR3aa: CASSPGYGREIDEQFF

abundance: few
len: 14
v_gene: TRBV15
d_gene: TRBD2
j_gene: TRBJ2-1
CDR3nt: TGTGCCACCAGAGGGACTAGCAGTTACAATGAGCAGTTCTTC
CDR3aa: CATRGTSSYNEQFF

abundance: .
len: 14
v_gene: TRBV20-1
d_gene: TRBD2
j_gene: TRBJ2-7
CDR3nt: TGCAGTGCTAGAACTAGCGGGAAATCCTACGAGCAGTACTTC
CDR3aa: CSARTSGKSYEQYF

abundance: few
len: 14
v_gene: TRBV7-8
d_gene: .
j_gene: TRBJ2-7
CDR3nt: TGTGCCAGCAGCTTAAGATCCAATTCCTACGAGCAGTACTTC
CDR3aa: CASSLRSNSYEQYF

abundance: .
len: 12
v_gene: TRBV5-1
d_gene: .
j_gene: TRBJ2-7
CDR3nt: TGCGCCAGCGGAACGACAGACTACGAGCAGTACTTC
CDR3aa: CASGTTDYEQYF

abundance: few
len: 15
v_gene: TRBV24-1
d_gene: .
j_gene: TRBJ1-5
CDR3nt: TGTGCCACCAGTGATCCCGGGACAACGAATCAGCCCCAGCATTTT
CDR3aa: CATSDPGTTNQPQHF

abundance: .
len: 17
v_gene: TRBV5-1
d_gene: TRBD1
j_gene: TRBJ1-1
CDR3nt: TGCGCCAGCAGCCATACAGGGGGCACAGGGGAGAACACTGAAGCTTTCTTT
CDR3aa: CASSHTGGTGENTEAFF

abundance: .
len: 17
v_gene: TRBV6-5
d_gene: TRBD2
j_gene: TRBJ2-7
CDR3nt: TGTGCCAGCAGTTACACCCCTCCGTCCCTAGCGGGAACCGAGCAGTACTTC
CDR3aa: CASSYTPPSLAGTEQYF

abundance: .
len: 15
v_gene: TRBV11-2
d_gene: .
j_gene: TRBJ2-1
CDR3nt: TGTGCCAGCAGCCCCCTGGACAGTTTCTTGAATGAGCAGTTCTTC
CDR3aa: CASSPLDSFLNEQFF

abundance: .
len: 14
v_gene: TRBV10-3
d_gene: .
j_gene: TRBJ2-1
CDR3nt: TGTGCCATCAGTGAAGTTGGACTGTACAATGAGCAGTTCTTC
CDR3aa: CAISEVGLYNEQFF

abundance: .
len: 14
v_gene: TRBV3-1
d_gene: .
j_gene: TRBJ1-2
CDR3nt: TGTGCCAGCAGCCAAGGGGACTTAAACTATGGCTACACCTTC
CDR3aa: CASSQGDLNYGYTF

abundance: few
len: 16
v_gene: TRBV12-3/TRBV12-4
d_gene: .
j_gene: TRBJ1-4
CDR3nt: TGTGCCAGCAGTTGGGGGGTGGACAGTCTTAATGAAAAACTGTTTTTT
CDR3aa: CASSWGVDSLNEKLFF

abundance: .
len: 15
v_gene: TRBV11-2
d_gene: TRBD2
j_gene: TRBJ2-1
CDR3nt: TGTGCCAGCAGCTCATTTACGAGCGCGGGAGGCGGGCAGTTCTTC
CDR3aa: CASSSFTSAGGGQFF

abundance: .
len: 14
v_gene: TRBV29-1
d_gene: TRBD1
j_gene: TRBJ1-3
CDR3nt: TGCAGCGTTGAGTGGACAGGGGCTGGAAACACCATATATTTT
CDR3aa: CSVEWTGAGNTIYF

abundance: .
len: 15
v_gene: TRBV20-1
d_gene: .
j_gene: TRBJ2-7
CDR3nt: TGCAGTGCTCAGAAGGGGCCCCTAAGCTCCTACGAGCAGTACTTC
CDR3aa: CSAQKGPLSSYEQYF

abundance: .
len: 14
v_gene: TRBV7-8
d_gene: .
j_gene: TRBJ2-3
CDR3nt: TGTGCCAGCAGCCTAGGGGCGGGTCCGGTTAGGCAGTATTTT
CDR3aa: CASSLGAGPVRQYF

abundance: few
len: 14
v_gene: TRBV3-1
d_gene: TRBD2
j_gene: TRBJ2-1
CDR3nt: TGTGCCAGCAGCCAGTCGGGAGGGCCTGGTGAGCAGTTCTTC
CDR3aa: CASSQSGGPGEQFF

abundance: few
len: 14
v_gene: TRBV18
d_gene: TRBD1
j_gene: TRBJ2-7
CDR3nt: TGTGCCAGCTCACCACGGACAGGGGATGACGAGCAGTACTTC
CDR3aa: CASSPRTGDDEQYF

abundance: few
len: 13
v_gene: TRBV6-1
d_gene: TRBD2
j_gene: TRBJ2-2
CDR3nt: TGTGCCAGCAGTCAAGCGGGGGCCGGGGAGCTGTTTTTT
CDR3aa: CASSQAGAGELFF

abundance: .
len: 15
v_gene: TRBV11-3
d_gene: .
j_gene: TRBJ2-6
CDR3nt: TGTGCCAGCAGCTTAGGGGAGGCTGGGGCCAACGTCCTGACTTTC
CDR3aa: CASSLGEAGANVLTF

abundance: .
len: 14
v_gene: TRBV7-9
d_gene: TRBD2
j_gene: TRBJ2-5
CDR3nt: TGTGCCAGCAGCCTCGGGACTAGCGGGAGGACCCAGTACTTC
CDR3aa: CASSLGTSGRTQYF

abundance: few
len: 15
v_gene: TRBV3-1
d_gene: .
j_gene: TRBJ1-2
CDR3nt: TGTGCCAGCAGCCAAGGATTGGGGGTCGACTATGGCTACACCTTC
CDR3aa: CASSQGLGVDYGYTF

abundance: many
len: 14
v_gene: TRBV7-9
d_gene: .
j_gene: TRBJ1-6
CDR3nt: TGTGCCAGCAGCTTTCAGGGATTTAATTCACCCCTCCACTTT
CDR3aa: CASSFQGFNSPLHF

abundance: .
len: 14
v_gene: TRBV4-1
d_gene: .
j_gene: TRBJ1-5
CDR3nt: TGCGCCAGCAGCCAAGATTGGGGCGTGGGGCCCCAGCATTTT
CDR3aa: CASSQDWGVGPQHF